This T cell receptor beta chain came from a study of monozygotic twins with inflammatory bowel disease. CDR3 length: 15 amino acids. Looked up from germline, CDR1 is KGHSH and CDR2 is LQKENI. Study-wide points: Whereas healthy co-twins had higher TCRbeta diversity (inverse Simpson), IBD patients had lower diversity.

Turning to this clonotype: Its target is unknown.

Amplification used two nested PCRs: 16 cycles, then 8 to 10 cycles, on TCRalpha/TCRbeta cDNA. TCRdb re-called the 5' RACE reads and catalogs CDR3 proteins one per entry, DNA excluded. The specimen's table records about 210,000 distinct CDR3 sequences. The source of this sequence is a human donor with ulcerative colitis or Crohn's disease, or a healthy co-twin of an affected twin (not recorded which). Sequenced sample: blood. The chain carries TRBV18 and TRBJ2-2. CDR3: CASSPGTQNTGELFF. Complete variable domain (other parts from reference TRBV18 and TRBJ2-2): NAGVMQNPRHLVRRRGQEARLRCSPMKGHSHVYWYRQLPEEGLKFMVYLQKENIIDESGMPKERFSAEFPKEGPSILRIQQVVRGDSAAYFCASSPGTQNTGELFFGEGSRLTVL.